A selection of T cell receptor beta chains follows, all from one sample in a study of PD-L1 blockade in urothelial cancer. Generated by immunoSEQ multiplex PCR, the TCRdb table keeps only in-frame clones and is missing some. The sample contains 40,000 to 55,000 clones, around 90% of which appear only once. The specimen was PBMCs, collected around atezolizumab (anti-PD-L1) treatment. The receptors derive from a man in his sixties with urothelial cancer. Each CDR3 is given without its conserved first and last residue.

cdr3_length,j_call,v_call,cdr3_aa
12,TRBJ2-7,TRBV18,ASSPRDRGGEQY
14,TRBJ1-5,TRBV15,ATSRVLGDSNQPQH
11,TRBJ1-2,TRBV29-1,SVLGQGAQGYT
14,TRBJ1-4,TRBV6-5,ASSYSGTGGSEKLF
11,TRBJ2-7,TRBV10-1,ASSARTGFEQY
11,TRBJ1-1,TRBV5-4,ASSKTANTEAF
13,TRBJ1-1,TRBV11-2,ASSLGGQPNTEAF
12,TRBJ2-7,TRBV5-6,ASSPWTSGYEQY
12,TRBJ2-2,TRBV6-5,ASLETANTGELF
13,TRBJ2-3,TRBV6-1,ASSGRTSRSDTQY
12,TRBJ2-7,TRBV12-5,ASGLGQGSYEQY
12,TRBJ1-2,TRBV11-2,ASSLGTGVYGYT
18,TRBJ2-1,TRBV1,TSSQESDKTISGGGHEQF
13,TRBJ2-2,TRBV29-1,SARQGGTNTGELF
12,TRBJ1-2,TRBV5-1,ASSPDRVTGGYT
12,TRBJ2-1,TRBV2,AIISGDTYNEQF